Each of the 11 T cell receptor beta chains below was sequenced from the same sample in a study of identical twins. One entry per CDR3 protein, called by TCRdb with MiXCR from the 5' RACE reads. The sample shows some 250,000 distinct CDR3 sequences, roughly 13% of them seen only once. This same sample was also taken into another study, of yellow fever vaccine responses in identical twins.

The sample was memory (CD45RO+) T cells sorted from blood. The receptors derive from a woman between 18 and 29 years old in good health.

This clonotype was detected ten times or more. This chain uses TRBV29-1 with TRBJ2-7; 8 bases are shared with TRBD1. V gave up 4 bases and J gave up 5 bases; unmatched junction bases: 7. This CDR3 comprises 13 residues. In germline, CDR1 is SQVTM, CDR2 ANQGSEA. The CDR3 loop is CSVVQGGGNEQYF. As DNA, the CDR3 is TGCAGCGTTGTACAGGGGGGCGGGAACGAGCAGTACTTC.

This rearrangement joins TRBV2 to TRBJ2-7; the match to TRBD1 covers 9 bases. Germline CDR1 SNHLY, CDR2 FYNNEI. The CDR3 totals 13 residues. V dropped 6 bases and J dropped 10; count of bases not matched to a gene: 10. The CDR3 here is CASSPGQGFSQYF. The CDR3 DNA reads TGTGCCAGCAGCCCGGGACAGGGCTTCTCACAGTACTTC.

This clonotype was seen a handful of times. This chain links TRBV18 with TRBJ2-2; D is uncertain. Germline CDR1 and CDR2: KGHSH and LQKENI. V gave up 3 bases and J gave up 7 bases, with 15 bases separating them. The CDR3 contains 15 residues. CDR3 protein: CASSPTQEASGELFF. The CDR3 DNA reads TGTGCCAGCTCACCGACACAAGAGGCGAGCGGGGAGCTGTTTTTT.

This clonotype was seen a handful of times. The DNA for the CDR3 is TGTGCCAGCAGGGGAATCGGGACAGGGGGCTCGAAGACGACTAATGAAAAACTGTTTTTT. Its protein product is CASRGIGTGGSKTTNEKLFF. The gene calls are TRBV25-1 and TRBJ1-4, with 12 nucleotides matching TRBD1. Germline loops: CDR1 MGHDK, CDR2 SYGVNS. V was pared by 6 bases and J by 2 bases, with 16 bases of the junction left unmatched. The CDR3 is 20 residues long.

This clonotype was recorded at least ten times. V usage is TRBV7-2 and J usage is TRBJ2-7, with a possible D match to TRBD1 (8 bases). Deletions cut 4 bases from V and 6 bases from J, with 13 bases between. The CDR3 covers 13 residues. Germline CDR1 reads SGHTA; CDR2 reads FQGNSA. The CDR3 DNA is TGTGCCAGCAGCTCACAGGGGGGGAGCGAGCAGTACTTC. It specifies CASSSQGGSEQYF.

CDR3 DNA sequence: TGTGCCAGCAGTCGAAACGGGCGCACAGATACGCAGTATTTT. Translation: CASSRNGRTDTQYF. The V gene is TRBV27, the J gene TRBJ2-3; D unclear. CDR1 is MNHEY, CDR2 SMNVEV, per germline (reference sequence). With 5 bases removed from V and 1 base from J, the gap between germline ends came to 10 bases. This CDR3 comprises 14 residues.

This clonotype was counted only a few times. The rearrangement uses TRBV27 and TRBJ2-1, with 9 bases matching TRBD1. CDR3 length: 17 amino acids. The junction had 5 bases not matched to a gene; V was cut back by 0 bases and J by 2 bases. Germline V gene lookup returns CDR1 MNHEY and CDR2 SMNVEV (reference sequence). CDR3 region: CASSLSRRQGAYNEQFF. The CDR3 nucleotides are TGTGCCAGCAGTTTATCGAGACGACAGGGGGCCTACAATGAGCAGTTCTTC.

This chain uses TRBV7-6 with TRBJ2-6, with D unresolved. The germline CDR1 and CDR2 sequences are SGHVS and FNYEAQ. This CDR3 has 14 amino acids. V lost 1 base to trimming and J lost 2 bases, with 3 bases between them. The CDR3 is CASSLGAGANVLTF. The CDR3, as DNA: TGTGCCAGCAGCTTAGGTGCTGGGGCCAACGTCCTGACTTTC. Together with reference TRBV7-6 and TRBJ2-6, the CDR3 gives the full variable domain: GAGVSQSPRYKVTKRGQDVALRCDPISGHVSLYWYRQALGQGPEFLTYFNYEAQQDKSGLPNDRFSAERPEGSISTLTIQRTEQRDSAMYRCASSLGAGANVLTFGAGSRLTVL.

The chain links TRBV5-6 to TRBJ1-1; possible D gene TRBD1, 6 bases. V was trimmed by 3 bases and J by 8 bases, leaving 8 bases between them. The CDR3 sequence is 11 residues long. Germline CDR1 and CDR2: SGHDT and YYEEEE. The CDR3 here is CASSSGQEAFF. The CDR3 nucleotides read TGTGCCAGCAGCTCTGGACAGGAAGCTTTCTTT. Based on the CDR3 plus reference TRBV5-6 and TRBJ1-1, the full variable domain is DAGVTQSPTHLIKTRGQQVTLRCSPKSGHDTVSWYQQALGQGPQFIFQYYEEEERQRGNFPDRFSGHQFPNYSSELNVNALLLGDSALYLCASSSGQEAFFGQGTRLTVV.

CDR3 loop: CASILWGQPNQPQHF. CDR3 nucleotides: TGTGCCAGCATATTATGGGGACAGCCGAATCAGCCCCAGCATTTT. This rearrangement joins TRBV6-1 to TRBJ1-5; 7 nucleotides match TRBD1. V dropped 7 bases and J dropped 4; count of bases not matched to a gene: 10. CDR1 and CDR2 from the germline V gene are MNHNS and SASEGT. The CDR3 runs 15 residues.

The table lists this clonotype with a few counts. The gene calls are TRBV3-1 and TRBJ2-2, with TRBD2 as a possible D gene (6 bases). Germline V gene sequence: CDR1 LGHDT, CDR2 YNNKEL (reference sequence). The CDR3 totals 17 residues. V was shortened by 0 bases and J by 3 bases, with 14 bases between the two germline ends. CDR3 DNA: TGTGCCAGCAGCCAAGAGGAGCGGGTCACATACACCGGGGAGCTGTTTTTT. Translation: CASSQEERVTYTGELFF.